This T cell receptor beta chain came from a study of blood T cell repertoires in COVID-19. Study overall: PBMCs, B-cell-depleted T cells, or T cells were the source of the cDNA or gDNA that made up the material.

Patients in Seattle were enrolled during active infection, then followed longitudinally. The CDR3 consists of 15 residues. The V gene end was trimmed by 4 bases and the J gene end by 5 bases; junction bases not matched to a gene: 10. Per germline, CDR1 SGHAT and CDR2 FQNNGV. As processed by the authors: Counts of nucleated cells, estimated from reference gene primer amplification, were obtained. The data were produced by immunoSEQ multiplex PCR, yet TCRdb's version contains in-frame clones alone and is incomplete. That table is the source of V, J and clone size, and D and trimming were worked out from the DNA. Of 150,000 to 200,000 clones listed, roughly four fifths were seen once; the top ten hold 11%.

The clonotype comes from a woman aged 35 to 49 with COVID-19, enrolled during active disease. This chain connects TRBV11-2 to TRBJ2-5; 7 bases match TRBD2. Sequencing was carried out using peripheral blood. In DNA form, the CDR3 reads TGTGCCAGCAGCTGGTATCGGGGCGGGAGCGAGACCCAGTACTTC. This gives the protein CASSWYRGGSETQYF.